This T cell receptor beta chain was profiled in a study of blood T cell repertoires in COVID-19. The overall study: Specimens from acute and convalescent COVID-19 originated in the United States, Italy and Spain.

Seattle patients were enrolled while actively infected and followed longitudinally. This CDR3 has 15 residues. V lost 2 bases and J lost 5, with 12 bases in between. Looked up from germline, CDR1 is SGHAT and CDR2 is FQNNGV. In the authors' workflow: The authors estimated nucleated cell counts from reference gene primer amplification. Clones were read by immunoSEQ multiplex PCR, and TCRdb kept only the in-frame ones, dropping some. V, J and clone size are those of that table, while D and trimming were read from the DNA. The profile shows 70,000 or so clones, approximately 73% of them singletons. The TCR sequence derives from a man in his sixties with COVID-19, enrolled during active disease. Sequencing input: peripheral blood. The V and J genes are TRBV11-2 and TRBJ2-2; D might be TRBD1 (5 bases). The CDR3: CASSLTGQPTGELFF. The DNA for the CDR3 is TGTGCCAGCAGCTTAACAGGACAACCGACCGGGGAGCTGTTTTTT.